Listed below are T cell receptor beta chains from one sample, sequenced in a study of blood T cell repertoires in COVID-19. Profiling relied on immunoSEQ multiplex PCR, and the TCRdb table lists in-frame clones only, not all of them. The table lists 180,000 or so clones, over 80% of them singletons, with approximately 13% in the top ten. The sequenced sample consisted of PBMCs or T cells enriched from blood (not recorded which). The receptors shown here come from an older woman who had recovered from COVID-19. The conserved cysteine and the conserved F or W are not part of the CDR3 here. Only part of the rows carry a size: once, few, many, or a class if the clone is expanded.

>TRBV2|TRBJ1-2|11|.
ASSSTVNYGYT
>TRBV20-1|TRBJ2-3|14|.
SASYLAGTWEDTQY
>TRBV19|TRBJ1-1|14|.
ASRPRQVYMNTEAF
>TRBV7-2|TRBJ1-2|12|.
ASSLSDSLYGYT
>TRBV20-1|TRBJ1-5|12|few
SASRGGGNQPQH
>TRBV19|TRBJ2-2|12|few
ASSIPGGTGELF
>TRBV5-1|TRBJ2-3|13|.
ASSSTGDPTDTQY
>TRBV30|TRBJ1-1|9|.
AGGTGTVSF
>TRBV6-6|TRBJ1-5|13|.
ASSYPDSFNQPQH
>TRBV30|TRBJ2-3|14|.
AWSPRPGKGTDTQY
>TRBV6-4|TRBJ1-3|16|.
ASSEWSLPPTGGNTIY
>TRBV18|TRBJ1-4|14|few
ASSPIRDRGFEKLF
>TRBV28|TRBJ1-4|15|.
ASTPRSVRRTNEKLF
>TRBV5-8|TRBJ2-5|13|.
ASSKGQGGQETQY
>TRBV18|TRBJ1-3|13|few
ASSETGGAGNTIY
>TRBV6-2/TRBV6-3|TRBJ2-6|15|.
ASSYYPQGPGANVLT
>TRBV19|TRBJ1-1|11|.
ASSIMEGTEAF
>TRBV3-1/TRBV3-2|TRBJ1-2|12|.
ASSHTDRGSGYT
>TRBV4-1|TRBJ2-1|13|.
ASSQERQTYNEQF
>TRBV5-1|TRBJ2-3|14|.
ASSLAPLAGTDTQY
>TRBV5-1|TRBJ1-5|13|.
AVNGSGASNQPQH
>TRBV11-2|TRBJ2-5|16|.
ASSSSGRSPGGKQTQY
>TRBV6-1|TRBJ1-2|16|.
ASSDQGRGSLIDGGYT
>TRBV3-1/TRBV3-2|TRBJ1-5|11|.
ASSFLQGQPQH
>TRBV9|TRBJ2-5|14|.
ASSVGTSGGAETQY
>TRBV7-3|TRBJ2-7|11|.
ASSLGRVYEQY
>TRBV5-1|TRBJ1-5|13|.
ASSFTGDSNQPQH
>TRBV14|TRBJ1-1|13|.
ASSPMDRGFTEAF
>TRBV5-1|TRBJ2-2|14|once
ASSLGHSTNTGELF